This TCR beta chain was found in a study of T cell therapy after organ transplantation. Study-level information: T cells were expanded 2 to 3 weeks with 30 CMV class I/II epitopes. Patients received up to 6 T cell doses every 2 weeks. General study points: Both transferred clonotypes and endogenous ones absent from products apparently reconstituted.

Details on this clone: What it binds is not known.

Here immunoSEQ multiplex PCR was the method, and the copy in TCRdb shows in-frame clones only, minus some. This table holds over 45,000 clones, about 94% found once. Drug-resistant or recurrent cytomegalovirus affected these solid-organ transplant recipient patients. This CDR3 has 15 amino acids. Trimming cost V 3 bases and J 0 bases, with 9 bases left between them. The germline V gene encodes CDR1 LNHDA and CDR2 SQIVND (reference sequence). The sequence was obtained from a human patient who had received a solid organ transplant and had CMV disease. V is TRBV19 and J is TRBJ2-1; possibly TRBD1 or TRBD2 for D (5 bases each). Here the sequenced sample was CD8+ T cells from blood, taken before autologous CMV-specific T cell therapy. The CDR3 DNA reads TGTGCCAGTAGTATGGGGGTGAACTCCTACAATGAGCAGTTCTTC. Translated, it gives CASSMGVNSYNEQFF.